The 23 T cell receptor beta chains presented below share a single source sample, sequenced in a study of blood T cells in healthy people across ages. The authors ran a second PCR of 7 to 11 cycles using a sample-barcoded 5' primer and a J-beta primer mix. TCRdb passed the 5' RACE reads through MiXCR, listing each CDR3 protein once. The table records roughly 1,800,000 distinct CDR3 sequences, roughly 49% of them present only once. Sample: blood. These receptors all stem from a woman aged 40 to 50 in good health.

The CDR3, as DNA: TGCAGTGCTAGCGGGGGGGGCGACTACAATGAGCAGTTCTTC. It is translated as CSASGGGDYNEQFF. The rearrangement uses TRBV20-1 and TRBJ2-1, with 8 positions matching TRBD2. The CDR3 consists of 14 residues. Losses at the gene ends were 3 bases for V and 3 bases for J; bases not matched to a gene: 4. The germline V gene has CDR1 DFQATT and CDR2 SNEGSKA (reference sequence).

This clonotype was recorded only once. J is TRBJ2-3 and V is TRBV5-1; TRBD2 matches 16 bases. The CDR3 runs to 18 residues. The V gene's germline CDR1 is SGHRS and CDR2 YFSETQ. Trimming cost V 3 bases and J 0 bases; bases outside gene matches: 4. CDR3 in DNA: TGCGCCAGCAGCTCGGGACTAGCGGGGGGGACGAGCACAGATACGCAGTATTTT. Its translation is CASSSGLAGGTSTDTQYF.

The chain employs TRBV20-1 and TRBJ1-6, with D perhaps matching TRBD1 (5 bases). Trimming took 2 bases from V and 8 from J, leaving 13 bases between them. The CDR3 length is 14 residues. Looked up from germline, CDR1 is DFQATT and CDR2 is SNEGSKA (reference sequence). CDR3: CSARRGTGDSPLHF. The CDR3 nucleotides are TGCAGTGCTAGACGCGGGACGGGGGATTCACCCCTCCACTTT.

J is TRBJ1-6 and V is TRBV28; D is undetermined. CDR3 size: 15 residues. The ends were cut back, 6 bases at V and 7 bases at J, with 16 bases in the middle. Per the germline V gene, CDR1 is MDHEN and CDR2 is SYDVKM. CDR3 in amino acids: CASSPGSYGNSPLHF. The CDR3 DNA is TGTGCCAGCAGCCCCGGGAGCTACGGGAATTCACCCCTCCACTTT.

This chain joins TRBV6-5 and TRBJ1-5; D is unclear. The germline V and J ends were trimmed by 5 bases and 2 bases, with 7 bases remaining between them. Germline CDR1 MNHEY, CDR2 SVGAGI. The CDR3 length is 13 residues. The CDR3 reads CASSRWGNQPQHF. The DNA for the CDR3 is TGTGCCAGCAGTAGATGGGGCAATCAGCCCCAGCATTTT.

This clonotype was counted between two and nine times. The chain links TRBV5-1 to TRBJ2-3; 10 nucleotides align to TRBD2. Per germline, CDR1 SGHRS and CDR2 YFSETQ. The CDR3 has 15 amino acids. V dropped 4 bases and J dropped 2; count of bases not matched to a gene: 4. DNA of the CDR3: TGCGCCAGCAGCACACTAGCGGGGATCACAGATACGCAGTATTTT. This translates into CASSTLAGITDTQYF.

The sample holds a few counts of this clonotype. The rearrangement uses TRBV28 and TRBJ1-2, with 7 bases aligning to TRBD1. CDR1 and CDR2 from the germline V gene are MDHEN and SYDVKM. With 2 bases clipped from V and 5 bases from J, the junction kept 8 bases outside the gene matches. This CDR3 has 15 residues. The CDR3 region is CASSLPDRVLYGYTF. CDR3 nucleotides: TGTGCCAGCAGTTTACCTGACAGGGTCTTATATGGCTACACCTTC.

This chain connects TRBV6-5 to TRBJ2-7; TRBD1 might be the D (6 bases). CDR1 is MNHEY, CDR2 SVGAGI, per germline. The V end was cut by 3 bases, the J end by 5 bases, with 14 bases between. The CDR3 consists of 14 residues. CDR3: CASSYTGLIHEQYF. DNA of the CDR3: TGTGCCAGCAGTTATACAGGGTTAATCCACGAGCAGTACTTC.

A few counts support this clonotype. The chain couples TRBV29-1 to TRBJ1-2; D not resolved. V was trimmed by 5 bases and J by 4 bases, leaving 8 bases between them. This CDR3 comprises 11 residues. From germline, CDR1 is SQVTM and CDR2 ANQGSEA. The CDR3 DNA reads as TGCAGCGTTAGGGAAAGCTATGGCTACACCTTC. The encoded protein is CSVRESYGYTF.

CDR3 protein: CSARELLAEMGGTQYF. CDR3 DNA sequence: TGCAGTGCTAGAGAGCTCCTGGCCGAGATGGGGGGGACCCAGTACTTC. The chain is built from TRBV20-1 and TRBJ2-5; possibly TRBD2 for D (6 bases). V was clipped by 0 bases and J by 7 bases, with 21 bases between them. Germline CDR1 and CDR2: DFQATT and SNEGSKA (reference sequence). The CDR3 covers 16 residues.

The V gene is TRBV20-1, the J gene TRBJ1-4; D unclear. Germline CDR1 reads DFQATT; CDR2 reads SNEGSKA (reference sequence). The germline V and J ends were trimmed by 2 bases and 8 bases, with 9 bases remaining between them. The CDR3 runs to 12 residues. Here the CDR3 reads CSARPEGEKLFF. The CDR3 DNA is TGCAGTGCTAGACCCGAGGGCGAAAAACTGTTTTTT.

This rearrangement joins TRBV6-2 or TRBV6-3 to TRBJ2-5; 7 bases align to TRBD2. Trimming removed 6 bases from V and 11 bases from J; junction bases left unmatched: 15. In germline, CDR1 is MNHEY, CDR2 SVGEGT. The length of the CDR3 is 14 residues. CDR3: CASSDRRGNNEQYF. CDR3 bases: TGTGCCAGCAGCGATCGGCGGGGGAACAATGAGCAGTACTTC.

The chain joins TRBV5-5 to TRBJ2-2; perhaps TRBD1 as D (6 bases). CDR1 and CDR2 (germline): SGHKS, YYEKEE (reference sequence). The CDR3 loop spans 15 amino acids. The germline V and J ends were trimmed by 1 base and 6 bases, with 13 bases remaining between them. Written as DNA, the CDR3 is TGTGCCAGCAGCTTGACAAACCCAGGGGCCGGGGAGCTGTTTTTT. It codes for CASSLTNPGAGELFF.

The chain recombines TRBV6-1 with TRBJ2-1, with 8 bases aligning to TRBD2. Unmatched junction bases numbered 6, after V lost 6 bases and J lost 2 bases. There are 15 residues in the CDR3. Germline V lookup: CDR1 MNHNS, CDR2 SASEGT. The DNA of the CDR3 is TGTGCCAGCAGCTACGGGGGGGCTCCCTACAATGAGCAGTTCTTC. Its translation: CASSYGGAPYNEQFF.

V gene TRBV7-2 combines with J gene TRBJ1-5, with D possibly being TRBD1 (5 bases). The germline V and J ends were trimmed by 1 base and 0 bases, with 10 bases remaining between them. The germline CDR1 and CDR2 sequences are SGHTA and FQGNSA. The CDR3 covers 16 residues. The CDR3 nucleotides read TGTGCCAGCAGCTTAGAGGTGGGGCTTAGCAATCAGCCCCAGCATTTT. It encodes CASSLEVGLSNQPQHF. Full variable domain (missing parts from reference TRBV7-2 and TRBJ1-5): GAGVSQSPSNKVTEKGKDVELRCDPISGHTALYWYRQSLGQGLEFLIYFQGNSAPDKSGLPSDRFSAERTGGSVSTLTIQRTQQEDSAVYLCASSLEVGLSNQPQHFGDGTRLSIL.

The chain couples TRBV4-1 to TRBJ2-3; D is perhaps TRBD2 (5 bases). Germline loops: CDR1 MGHRA, CDR2 YSYEKL. V was trimmed by 0 bases and J by 0 bases, leaving 16 bases between them. The CDR3 is 18 amino acids. CDR3: CASSQETIQHSSTDTQYF. Written as DNA, the CDR3 is TGCGCCAGCAGCCAAGAGACTATCCAACACTCTAGCACAGATACGCAGTATTTT.

This clonotype came up a few times. V is TRBV6-5 and J is TRBJ1-1; D gene uncertain. The germline CDR1 and CDR2 sequences are MNHEY and SVGAGI. Trimming shortened V by 4 bases and J by 6 bases, and 12 bases separated the two germline ends. The CDR3 sequence is 13 residues long. CDR3 DNA sequence: TGTGCCAGCAGTTCTGTCTTAATCCCTGAAGCTTTCTTT. It yields the protein CASSSVLIPEAFF.

The chain combines TRBV7-2 with TRBJ2-1; no firm D call. Germline loops: CDR1 SGHTA, CDR2 FQGNSA. The CDR3 consists of 13 residues. Trimming removed 0 bases at V and 13 bases at J, with 13 bases between. CDR3 sequence: CASSLAGTETQFF. The DNA for the CDR3 is TGTGCCAGCAGCTTAGCAGGAACGGAGACCCAGTTCTTC.

This clonotype has more than one count but fewer than ten. The V and J genes are TRBV7-9 and TRBJ2-1, with 12 bases aligning to TRBD2. The CDR3 extends over 15 amino acids. The trim removed 6 bases at V and 9 bases at J, leaving 9 bases unmatched. The germline V gene has CDR1 SEHNR and CDR2 FQNEAQ (reference sequence). CDR3 region: CASSPRTSGEIEQFF. Here the CDR3 DNA reads TGTGCCAGCAGTCCCCGGACTAGCGGGGAAATTGAGCAGTTCTTC.

This chain uses TRBV4-3 with TRBJ2-1; TRBD1 is a possible D gene (5 bases). The germline gives CDR1 LGHNA, CDR2 YSLEER. The CDR3 is 13 amino acids. V was clipped by 4 bases and J by 9 bases, with 13 bases between them. The CDR3 coding sequence is TGCGCCAGCAGCCTTGGGGCAGGGTGTGAGCAGTTCTTC. Protein product: CASSLGAGCEQFF.

V gene TRBV7-9 combines with J gene TRBJ1-2, with a possible D match to TRBD1 (5 bases). Germline V gene data show CDR1 as SEHNR and CDR2 as FQNEAQ (reference sequence). The CDR3 runs to 15 residues. The V gene lost 5 bases and the J gene lost 3 bases, with 16 bases spanning the gap. CDR3 amino acids: CASSPGTYQDYGYTF. The CDR3, as DNA: TGTGCCAGCAGCCCCGGGACCTACCAGGACTATGGCTACACCTTC.

V and J are TRBV24-1 and TRBJ2-1, with 8 bases matching TRBD1. The J segment lost 10 bases and the V segment lost 7 bases, leaving 11 bases of the junction unmatched. Looked up from germline, CDR1 is KGHDR and CDR2 is SFDVKD. This CDR3 region has 14 residues. The CDR3 DNA reads TGTGCCACCAGCCTCCCGCCGGGGACAGGAGAGCAGTTCTTC. Amino acids: CATSLPPGTGEQFF.

The chain uses TRBV28 and TRBJ1-2, with D possibly TRBD1 on 6 matching bases. This CDR3 has 14 amino acids. CDR1 is MDHEN and CDR2 is SYDVKM in the germline V gene. V shed 4 bases and J shed 6 bases, with 15 bases lying between them. In DNA form, the CDR3 reads TGTGCCAGCAGTTCACTTACAGGGTCCGATGGCTACACCTTC. Its protein product is CASSSLTGSDGYTF.